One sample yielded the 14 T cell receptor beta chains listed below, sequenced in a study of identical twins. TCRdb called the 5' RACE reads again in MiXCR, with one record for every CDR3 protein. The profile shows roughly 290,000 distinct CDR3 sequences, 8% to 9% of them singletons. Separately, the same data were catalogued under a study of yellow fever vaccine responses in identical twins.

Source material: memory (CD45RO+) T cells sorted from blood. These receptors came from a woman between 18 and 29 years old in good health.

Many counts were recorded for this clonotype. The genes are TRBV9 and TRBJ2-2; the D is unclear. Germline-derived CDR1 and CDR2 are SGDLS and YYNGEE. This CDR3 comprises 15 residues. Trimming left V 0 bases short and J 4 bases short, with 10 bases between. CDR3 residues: CASSVDGLSTGELFF. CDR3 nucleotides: TGTGCCAGCAGCGTAGATGGGTTGTCCACCGGGGAGCTGTTTTTT.

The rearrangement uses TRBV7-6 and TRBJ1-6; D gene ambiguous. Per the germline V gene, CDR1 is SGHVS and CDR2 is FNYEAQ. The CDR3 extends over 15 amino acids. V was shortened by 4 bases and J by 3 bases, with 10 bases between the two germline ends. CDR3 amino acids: CASSYPDNYNSPLHF. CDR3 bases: TGTGCCAGCAGCTACCCTGACAACTATAATTCACCCCTCCACTTT.

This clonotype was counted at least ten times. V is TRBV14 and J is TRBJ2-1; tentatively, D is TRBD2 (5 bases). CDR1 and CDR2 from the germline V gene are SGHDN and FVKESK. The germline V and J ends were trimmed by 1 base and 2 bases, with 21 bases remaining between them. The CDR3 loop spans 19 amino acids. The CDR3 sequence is CASSQGAMRTFITYNEQFF. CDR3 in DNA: TGTGCCAGCAGCCAAGGGGCTATGAGGACTTTTATTACCTACAATGAGCAGTTCTTC.

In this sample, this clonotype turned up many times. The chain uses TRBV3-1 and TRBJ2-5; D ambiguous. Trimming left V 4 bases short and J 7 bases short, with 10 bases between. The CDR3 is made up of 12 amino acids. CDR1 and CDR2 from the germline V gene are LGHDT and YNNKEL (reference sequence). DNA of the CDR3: TGTGCCAGCAGCCTCGATTCGCCGACCCAGTACTTC. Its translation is CASSLDSPTQYF.

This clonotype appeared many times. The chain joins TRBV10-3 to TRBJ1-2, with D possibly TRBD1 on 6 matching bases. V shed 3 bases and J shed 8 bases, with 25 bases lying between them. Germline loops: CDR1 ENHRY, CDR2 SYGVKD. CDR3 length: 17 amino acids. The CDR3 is CAISDPGAGATLGGYTF. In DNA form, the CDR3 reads TGTGCCATCAGTGACCCCGGGGCAGGGGCTACTTTAGGCGGCTACACCTTC.

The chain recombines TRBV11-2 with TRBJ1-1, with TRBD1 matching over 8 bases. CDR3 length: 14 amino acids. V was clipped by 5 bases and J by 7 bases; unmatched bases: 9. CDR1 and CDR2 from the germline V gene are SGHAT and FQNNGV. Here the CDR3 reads CASSPGQGAIEAFF. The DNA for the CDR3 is TGTGCCAGCAGCCCAGGACAGGGCGCGATTGAAGCTTTCTTT.

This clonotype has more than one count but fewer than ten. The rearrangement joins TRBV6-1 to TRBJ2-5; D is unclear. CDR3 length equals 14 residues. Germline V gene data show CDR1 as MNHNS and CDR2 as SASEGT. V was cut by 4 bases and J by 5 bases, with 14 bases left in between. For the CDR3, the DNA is TGTGCCAGCAGTGGTTGGCAGGCAAGGGAGACCCAGTACTTC. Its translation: CASSGWQARETQYF.

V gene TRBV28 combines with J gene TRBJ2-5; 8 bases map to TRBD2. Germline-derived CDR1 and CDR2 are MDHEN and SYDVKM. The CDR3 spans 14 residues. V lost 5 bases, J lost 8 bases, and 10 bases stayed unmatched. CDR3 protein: CASSTSGRQGTQYF. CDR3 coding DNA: TGTGCCAGCAGTACTAGCGGCCGCCAAGGAACCCAGTACTTC.

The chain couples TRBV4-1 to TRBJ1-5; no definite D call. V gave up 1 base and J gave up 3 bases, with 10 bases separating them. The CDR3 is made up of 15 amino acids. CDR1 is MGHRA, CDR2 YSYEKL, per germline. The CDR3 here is CASSQVGILNQPQHF. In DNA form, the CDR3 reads TGCGCCAGCAGCCAAGTCGGCATCCTCAATCAGCCCCAGCATTTT.

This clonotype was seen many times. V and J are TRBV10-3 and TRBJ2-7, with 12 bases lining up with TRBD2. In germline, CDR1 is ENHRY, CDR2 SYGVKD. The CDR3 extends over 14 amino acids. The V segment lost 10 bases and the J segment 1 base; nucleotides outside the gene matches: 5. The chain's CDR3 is CANQTSGGSYEQYV. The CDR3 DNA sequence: TGTGCCAACCAGACTAGCGGGGGATCCTACGAGCAGTACGTC.

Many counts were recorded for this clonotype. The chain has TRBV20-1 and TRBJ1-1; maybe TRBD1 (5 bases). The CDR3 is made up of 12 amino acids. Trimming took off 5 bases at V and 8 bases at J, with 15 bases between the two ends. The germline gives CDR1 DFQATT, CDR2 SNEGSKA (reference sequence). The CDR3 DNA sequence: TGCAGTGCTGGAGGGCGGGGACTCGAAGCTTTCTTT. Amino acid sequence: CSAGGRGLEAFF.

CDR3 in amino acids: CASSTSGHGYTF. CDR3 bases: TGTGCCAGCAGTACTTCCGGTCATGGCTACACCTTC. This rearrangement joins TRBV3-1 to TRBJ1-2; D unclear. This CDR3 comprises 12 residues. Germline V gene data show CDR1 as LGHDT and CDR2 as YNNKEL (reference sequence). Trimming left V 6 bases short and J 6 bases short, with 11 bases between.

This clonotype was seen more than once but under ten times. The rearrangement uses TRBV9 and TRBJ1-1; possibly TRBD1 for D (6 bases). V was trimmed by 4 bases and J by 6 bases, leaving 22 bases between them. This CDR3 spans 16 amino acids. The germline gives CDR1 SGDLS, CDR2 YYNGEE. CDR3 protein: CASSSIVTGRVPEAFF. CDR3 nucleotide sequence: TGTGCCAGCAGCTCCATTGTGACAGGCCGCGTCCCTGAAGCTTTCTTT.

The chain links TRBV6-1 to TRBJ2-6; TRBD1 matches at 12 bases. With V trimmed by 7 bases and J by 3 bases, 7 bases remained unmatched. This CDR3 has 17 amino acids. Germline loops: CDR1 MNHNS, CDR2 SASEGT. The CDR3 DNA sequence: TGTGCCAGCACCACCGGGACAGGGGGCTTTGGGGCCAACGTCCTGACTTTC. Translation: CASTTGTGGFGANVLTF.